This T cell receptor (beta chain) was sequenced in a study of long-term antiretroviral therapy in people with HIV. Study-wide results and limits: Among HIV repertoires, CDR3 length ranges were narrower than those of controls. Diversity went up after ART and still fell short of transplant donor controls.

A note on this clone: The antigen is unknown.

Germline CDR1 is SQVTM and CDR2 is ANQGSEA. V lost 7 bases and J 4 bases, leaving 16 bases between the germline ends. This CDR3 has 14 amino acids. Survey-level resolution applied to immunoSEQ assay v3.0. Sequencing was designed to cover roughly 40,000-55,000 T-cell genomes in each sample. Sequencing used immunoSEQ multiplex PCR; TCRdb keeps in-frame clones, though not all of them. Here the sample spans roughly 15,000 clones, approximately 94% being singletons. The specimen was unsorted PBMCs, collected about 6 years after starting antiretroviral therapy. This sequence was found in a woman aged 45-59 years with HIV. The chain combines TRBV29-1 with TRBJ2-2, with D possibly being TRBD1 (6 bases). Here the CDR3 DNA reads TGCAGCGGCGCCAGGGGAAGTGGCACCGGGGAGCTGTTTTTT. Translating gives CSGARGSGTGELFF.